This T cell receptor beta chain was retrieved from a study of blood T cell repertoires in COVID-19. The wider study: Samples taken during acute and convalescent COVID-19 were collected in the United States, Italy and Spain.

This clone appeared once. Libraries were prepared by immunoSEQ multiplex PCR; TCRdb keeps only in-frame clonotypes and omits some of them. The sample lists around 59,000 clones; 81% were seen once. V trimming: 6 bases; J trimming: 7 bases; junction bases outside the gene matches: 12. Per the germline V gene, CDR1 is MNHEY and CDR2 is SVGAGI. The CDR3 is 15 residues long. The TCR originated in a woman aged 80 or over with active or convalescent COVID-19. This sequence joins TRBV6-5 and TRBJ1-5, with 7 bases fitting TRBD1. Specimen: peripheral blood. Here the CDR3 reads CASRMITGVGQPQHF. CDR3 DNA sequence: TGTGCCAGCAGAATGATCACAGGGGTGGGGCAGCCCCAGCATTTT.